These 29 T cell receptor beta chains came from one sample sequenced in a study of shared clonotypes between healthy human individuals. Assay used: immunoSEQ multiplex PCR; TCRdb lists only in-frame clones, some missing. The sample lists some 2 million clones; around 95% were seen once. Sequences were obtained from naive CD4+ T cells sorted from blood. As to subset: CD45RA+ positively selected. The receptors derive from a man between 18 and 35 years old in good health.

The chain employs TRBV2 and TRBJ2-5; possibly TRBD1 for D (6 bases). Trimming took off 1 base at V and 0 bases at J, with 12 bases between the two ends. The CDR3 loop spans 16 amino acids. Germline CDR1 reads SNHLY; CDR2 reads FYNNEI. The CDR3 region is CASSEEVRDNQETQYF. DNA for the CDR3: TGTGCCAGCAGTGAAGAAGTACGGGACAACCAAGAGACCCAGTACTTC.

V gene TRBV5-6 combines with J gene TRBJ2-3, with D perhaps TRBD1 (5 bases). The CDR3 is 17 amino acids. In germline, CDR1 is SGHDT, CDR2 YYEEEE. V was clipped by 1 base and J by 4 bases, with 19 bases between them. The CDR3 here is CASSLLTQGPSPDTQYF. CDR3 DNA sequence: TGTGCCAGCAGCTTGCTTACCCAGGGCCCCAGCCCAGATACGCAGTATTTT.

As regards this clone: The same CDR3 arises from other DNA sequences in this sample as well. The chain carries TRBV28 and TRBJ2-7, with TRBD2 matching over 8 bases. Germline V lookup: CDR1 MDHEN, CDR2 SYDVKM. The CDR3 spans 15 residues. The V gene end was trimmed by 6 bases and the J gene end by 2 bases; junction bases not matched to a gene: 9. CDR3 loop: CASSLPGLGAYEQYF. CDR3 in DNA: TGTGCCAGCAGCCTACCGGGACTAGGGGCCTACGAGCAGTACTTC. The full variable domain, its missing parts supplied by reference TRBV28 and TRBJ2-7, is DVKVTQSSRYLVKRTGEKVFLECVQDMDHENMFWYRQDPGLGLRLIYFSYDVKMKEKGDIPEGYSVSREKKERFSLILESASTNQTSMYLCASSLPGLGAYEQYFGPGTRLTVT.

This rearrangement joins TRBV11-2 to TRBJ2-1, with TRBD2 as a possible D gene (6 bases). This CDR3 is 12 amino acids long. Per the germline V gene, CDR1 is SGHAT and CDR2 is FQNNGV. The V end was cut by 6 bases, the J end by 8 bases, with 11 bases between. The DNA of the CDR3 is TGTGCCAGCAGTCTTCTAGCGTATGAGCAGTTCTTC. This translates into CASSLLAYEQFF.

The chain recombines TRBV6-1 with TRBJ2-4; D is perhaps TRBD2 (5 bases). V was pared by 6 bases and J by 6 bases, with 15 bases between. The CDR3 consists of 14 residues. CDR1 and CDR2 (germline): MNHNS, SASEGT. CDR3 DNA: TGTGCCAGCAGGACCCATGGGGAGAGAAACATTCAGTACTTC. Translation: CASRTHGERNIQYF.

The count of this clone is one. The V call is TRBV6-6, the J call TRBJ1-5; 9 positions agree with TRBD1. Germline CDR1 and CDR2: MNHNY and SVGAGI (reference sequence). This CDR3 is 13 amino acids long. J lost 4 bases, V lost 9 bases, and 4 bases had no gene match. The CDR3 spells CASRDRENQPQHF. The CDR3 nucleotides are TGTGCCAGTCGGGACAGGGAGAATCAGCCCCAGCATTTT.

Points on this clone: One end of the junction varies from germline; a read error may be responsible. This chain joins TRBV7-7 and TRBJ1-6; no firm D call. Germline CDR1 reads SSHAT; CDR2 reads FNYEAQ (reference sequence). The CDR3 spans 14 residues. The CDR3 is CASSTSEGDSPLHF. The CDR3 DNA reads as TGTGCTAGCAGCACTTCCGAGGGCGATTCACCCCTCCACTTT. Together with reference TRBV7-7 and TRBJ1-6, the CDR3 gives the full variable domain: GAGVSQSPRYKVTKRGQDVTLRCDPISSHATLYWYQQALGQGPEFLTYFNYEAQPDKSGLPSDRFSAERPEGSISTLTIQRTEQRDSAMYRCASSTSEGDSPLHFGNGTRLTVT.

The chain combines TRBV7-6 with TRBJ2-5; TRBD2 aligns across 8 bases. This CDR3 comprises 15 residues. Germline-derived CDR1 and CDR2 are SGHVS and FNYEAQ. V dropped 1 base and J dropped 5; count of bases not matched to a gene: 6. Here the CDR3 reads CASSLGSGSGETQYF. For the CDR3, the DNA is TGTGCCAGCAGCTTAGGGAGCGGGAGTGGGGAGACCCAGTACTTC. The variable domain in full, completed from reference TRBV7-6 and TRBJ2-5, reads GAGVSQSPRYKVTKRGQDVALRCDPISGHVSLYWYRQALGQGPEFLTYFNYEAQQDKSGLPNDRFSAERPEGSISTLTIQRTEQRDSAMYRCASSLGSGSGETQYFGPGTRLLVL.

The CDR3: CASSQDIEGVNEQYF. DNA for the CDR3: TGCGCCAGCAGCCAAGATATTGAGGGGGTCAACGAGCAGTACTTC. This chain joins TRBV4-3 and TRBJ2-7, with D possibly TRBD1 on 6 matching bases. With 0 bases removed from V and 5 bases from J, the gap between germline ends came to 14 bases. The CDR3 covers 15 residues. Germline V gives CDR1 LGHNA, CDR2 YSLEER.

CDR3 sequence (DNA): TGTGCCAGCAGCTTAGTTACCGCGACAGGGGGACTTGTATACGAGCAGTACTTC. Translation: CASSLVTATGGLVYEQYF. V usage is TRBV11-2 and J usage is TRBJ2-7; 9 nucleotides agree with TRBD1. The CDR3 extends over 18 amino acids. Germline values: CDR1 SGHAT, CDR2 FQNNGV. The junction had 14 bases not matched to a gene; V was cut back by 1 base and J by 4 bases. Full variable domain (rest looked up from reference TRBV11-2 and TRBJ2-7): EAGVAQSPRYKIIEKRQSVAFWCNPISGHATLYWYQQILGQGPKLLIQFQNNGVVDDSQLPKDRFSAERLKGVDSTLKIQPAKLEDSAVYLCASSLVTATGGLVYEQYFGPGTRLTVT.

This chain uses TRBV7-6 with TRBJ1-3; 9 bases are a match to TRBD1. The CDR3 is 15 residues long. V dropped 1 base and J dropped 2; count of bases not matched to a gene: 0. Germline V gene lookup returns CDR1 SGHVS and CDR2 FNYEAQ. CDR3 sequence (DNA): TGTGCCAGCAGCTTAGGACAGGGGGCTGGAAACACCATATATTTT. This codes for CASSLGQGAGNTIYF. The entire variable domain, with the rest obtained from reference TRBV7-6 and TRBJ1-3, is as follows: GAGVSQSPRYKVTKRGQDVALRCDPISGHVSLYWYRQALGQGPEFLTYFNYEAQQDKSGLPNDRFSAERPEGSISTLTIQRTEQRDSAMYRCASSLGQGAGNTIYFGEGSWLTVV.

As DNA, the CDR3 is TGTGCCAGCAGTACCCGGGGCCTTTCACCCCTCCACTTT. Its translation is CASSTRGLSPLHF. J is TRBJ1-6 and V is TRBV6-1, with D possibly matching TRBD1 (5 bases). The CDR3 has 13 residues. Germline V CDR1 and CDR2: MNHNS, SASEGT. Trimming took 5 bases from V and 9 from J, leaving 11 bases between them.

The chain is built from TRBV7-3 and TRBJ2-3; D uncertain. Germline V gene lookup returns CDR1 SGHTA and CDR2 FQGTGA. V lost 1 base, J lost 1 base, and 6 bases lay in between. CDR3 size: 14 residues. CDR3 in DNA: TGTGCCAGCAGCTTAAGGCCCCGCACAGATACGCAGTATTTT. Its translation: CASSLRPRTDTQYF.

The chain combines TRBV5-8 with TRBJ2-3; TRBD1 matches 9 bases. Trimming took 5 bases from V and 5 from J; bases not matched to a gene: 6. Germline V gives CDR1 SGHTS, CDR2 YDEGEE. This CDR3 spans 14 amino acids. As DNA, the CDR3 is TGTGCCAGCAGTCGGGACAGGGCGGGAGATACGCAGTATTTT. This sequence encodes CASSRDRAGDTQYF.

The CDR3 DNA sequence: TGTGCCAGCAGCGAGGGACTAGCGTCATCCACAGATACGCAGTATTTT. This gives the protein CASSEGLASSTDTQYF. V is TRBV7-2 and J is TRBJ2-3; 10 bases line up with TRBD2. The ends lost 5 bases at V and 2 bases at J; junction bases unmatched: 7. This CDR3 spans 16 amino acids. The V gene's germline CDR1 is SGHTA and CDR2 FQGNSA.

This CDR3 reads CASSPSGPETQYF. The CDR3, as DNA: TGTGCCAGCTCACCATCCGGCCCAGAGACCCAGTACTTC. V usage is TRBV18 and J usage is TRBJ2-5; D uncertain. Germline V CDR1 and CDR2: KGHSH, LQKENI. CDR3 length: 13 amino acids. Trimming took off 2 bases at V and 4 bases at J, with 8 bases between the two ends.

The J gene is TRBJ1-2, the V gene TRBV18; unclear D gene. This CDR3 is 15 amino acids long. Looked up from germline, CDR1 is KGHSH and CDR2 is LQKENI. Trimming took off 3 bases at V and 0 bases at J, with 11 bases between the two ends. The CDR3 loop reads CASSPPLNTNYGYTF. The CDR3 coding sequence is TGTGCCAGCTCACCCCCATTGAACACTAACTATGGCTACACCTTC.

The CDR3 region has the DNA TGTGCCAGCAGAAATTATATCCCAGGGGGGACTGAAGCTTTCTTT. This gives the protein CASRNYIPGGTEAFF. The rearrangement uses TRBV28 and TRBJ1-1, with 7 nucleotides matching TRBD1. CDR1 and CDR2 (germline): MDHEN, SYDVKM. The CDR3 runs 15 residues. V dropped 6 bases and J dropped 5; count of bases not matched to a gene: 12.

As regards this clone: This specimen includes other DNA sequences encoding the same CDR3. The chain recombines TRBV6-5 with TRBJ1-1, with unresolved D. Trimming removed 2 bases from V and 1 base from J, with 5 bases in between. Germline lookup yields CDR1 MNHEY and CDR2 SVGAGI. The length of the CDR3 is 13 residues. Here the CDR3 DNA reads TGTGCCAGCAGTTACCTTAAGAACACTGAAGCTTTCTTT. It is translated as CASSYLKNTEAFF.

In DNA, the CDR3 is TGCAGCGCTACGGGACAGGGGGACAAAAACATTCAGTACTTC. It encodes CSATGQGDKNIQYF. The V and J genes are TRBV29-1 and TRBJ2-4, with 11 bases identical to TRBD1. Germline V CDR1 and CDR2: SQVTM, ANQGSEA. This CDR3 has 14 amino acids. Trimming at V came to 7 bases and at J to 3 bases, leaving 5 bases not matched to a gene.

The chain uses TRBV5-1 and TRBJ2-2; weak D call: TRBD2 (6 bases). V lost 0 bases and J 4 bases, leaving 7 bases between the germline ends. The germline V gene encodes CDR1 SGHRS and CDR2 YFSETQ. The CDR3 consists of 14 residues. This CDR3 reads CASSLERVTGELFF. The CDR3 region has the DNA TGCGCCAGCAGCTTGGAGCGGGTCACCGGGGAGCTGTTTTTT.

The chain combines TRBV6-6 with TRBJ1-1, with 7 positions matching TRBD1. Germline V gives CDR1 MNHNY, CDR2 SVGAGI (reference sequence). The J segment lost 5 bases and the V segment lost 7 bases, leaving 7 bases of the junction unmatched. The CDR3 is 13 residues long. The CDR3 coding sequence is TGTGCCAGCACCTCAATCAGGGGGACTGAAGCTTTCTTT. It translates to CASTSIRGTEAFF.

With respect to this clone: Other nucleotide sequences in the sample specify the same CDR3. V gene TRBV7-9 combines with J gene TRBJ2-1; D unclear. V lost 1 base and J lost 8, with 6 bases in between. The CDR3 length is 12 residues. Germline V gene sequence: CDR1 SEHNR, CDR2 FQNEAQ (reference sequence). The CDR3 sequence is CASSLVGDEQFF. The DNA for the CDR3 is TGTGCCAGCAGCTTAGTAGGCGATGAGCAGTTCTTC.

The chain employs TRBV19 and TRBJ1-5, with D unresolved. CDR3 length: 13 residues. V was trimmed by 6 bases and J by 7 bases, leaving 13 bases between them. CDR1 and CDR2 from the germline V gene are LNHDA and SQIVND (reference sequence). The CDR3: CASRSEGNQPQHF. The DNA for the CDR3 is TGTGCCAGTAGAAGTGAAGGGAACCAGCCCCAGCATTTT.

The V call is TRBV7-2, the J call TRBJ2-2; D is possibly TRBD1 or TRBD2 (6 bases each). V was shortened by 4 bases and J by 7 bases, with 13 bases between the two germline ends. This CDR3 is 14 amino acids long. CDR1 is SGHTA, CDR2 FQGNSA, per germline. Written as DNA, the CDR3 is TGTGCCAGCAGCTATGGGGGGCAAAGCGGGGAGCTGTTTTTT. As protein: CASSYGGQSGELFF.

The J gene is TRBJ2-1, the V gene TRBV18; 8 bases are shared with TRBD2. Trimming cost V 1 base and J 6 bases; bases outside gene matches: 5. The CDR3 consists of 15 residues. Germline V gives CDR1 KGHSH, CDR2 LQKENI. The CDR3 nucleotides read TGTGCCAGCTCACCACAAGCGGGAGTAGGCAATGAGCAGTTCTTC. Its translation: CASSPQAGVGNEQFF.

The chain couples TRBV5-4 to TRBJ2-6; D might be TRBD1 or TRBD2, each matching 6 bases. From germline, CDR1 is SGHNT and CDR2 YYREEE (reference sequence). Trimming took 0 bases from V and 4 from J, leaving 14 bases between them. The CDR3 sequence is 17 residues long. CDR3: CASSLVPGALGANVLTF. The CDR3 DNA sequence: TGTGCCAGCAGCTTGGTGCCGGGGGCGTTAGGGGCCAACGTCCTGACTTTC.

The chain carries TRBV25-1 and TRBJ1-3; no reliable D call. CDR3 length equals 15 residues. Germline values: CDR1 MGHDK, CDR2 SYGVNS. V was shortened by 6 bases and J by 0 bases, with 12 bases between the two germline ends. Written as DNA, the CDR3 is TGTGCCAGCAGACCGCCGGGAAACTCTGGAAACACCATATATTTT. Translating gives CASRPPGNSGNTIYF.

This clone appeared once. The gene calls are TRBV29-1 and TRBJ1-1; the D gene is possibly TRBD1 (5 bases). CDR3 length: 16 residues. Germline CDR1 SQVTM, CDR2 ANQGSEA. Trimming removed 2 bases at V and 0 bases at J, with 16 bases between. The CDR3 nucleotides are TGCAGCGTTGAAAGGTGGGGGACCGATATGAACACTGAAGCTTTCTTT. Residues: CSVERWGTDMNTEAFF.